This T cell receptor (beta chain) was captured by sequencing in a study of Graves' ophthalmopathy and Graves' hyperthyroidism. V trimming: 1 base; J trimming: 5 bases; junction bases outside the gene matches: 2. Per germline, CDR1 DFQATT and CDR2 SNEGSKA (reference sequence). The CDR3 has 14 amino acids. The study amplified TCR beta CDR3 regions using RNA transcripts. First-round RT-PCR used HTBI primers; second-round multiplex PCR followed. TCRdb ran MiXCR on the multiplex PCR reads and lists one entry per CDR3 protein. The table lists 500,000 to 800,000 distinct CDR3 sequences, about two fifths of them singletons, with roughly 3% in the top ten. This clonotype was recorded many times. What it binds is unknown. Researchers turned away patients with other autoimmune diseases, uncontrolled infections, pregnancy or lactation. Overall study findings and caveats: Blood also held most thyroid clonotypes expanded above 0.001 frequency.

Sequencing input: peripheral blood. The rearrangement links TRBV20-1 to TRBJ2-5; TRBD2 matches at 12 bases. The sequence was obtained from an adult man with Graves' ophthalmopathy. The CDR3 region is CSARGTSGVETQYF. The CDR3 DNA sequence: TGCAGTGCTAGAGGGACTAGCGGGGTTGAGACCCAGTACTTC.